One TCR beta chain is described in this entry. The antigen is undetermined. The CDR3 contains 16 residues. Germline assignment: CDR1 MNHEY and CDR2 SMNVEV (reference sequence). Trimming cost V 7 bases and J 2 bases, with 19 bases left between them. This sample stems from a study of T cells in Graves' hyperthyroidism and ophthalmopathy. General observations from the study: Researchers found most expanded thyroid clonotypes above 0.001 in blood as well.

TCR beta CDR3 regions were amplified from RNA. TCR CDR3 regions were first amplified by RT-PCR with HTBI primers. TCRdb called the multiplex PCR reads again in MiXCR, with one record for every CDR3 protein. The data contain under 450,000 distinct CDR3 sequences, less than 20% of them seen just once; the ten biggest clones take up roughly 14%. Thyroid ultrasound, orbital computed tomography, clinical symptoms, and serum thyroxine and TRAb underpinned diagnoses. This sequence was found in a woman aged 18 to 35 with Graves' hyperthyroidism. Sequenced input: blood. This sequence joins TRBV27 and TRBJ2-3; D might be TRBD2 (6 bases). This CDR3 is CASTTLGGALTDTQYF. CDR3 DNA sequence: TGTGCCAGCACTACCCTCGGAGGGGCACTCACAGATACGCAGTATTTT.